A selection of T cell receptor beta chains follows, all from one sample in a study of T cell changes during pregnancy in multiple sclerosis. The table came from immunoSEQ multiplex PCR; TCRdb's copy has only in-frame clones and leaves some out. The table lists fewer than 70,000 clones, 70% to 90% of them singletons. The specimen comprised peripheral blood, sampled in the first trimester of pregnancy. The source of these receptors is a female donor with multiple sclerosis, enrolled in a pregnancy study. Both conserved end residues are part of each CDR3. A D gene is named only where the DNA matches it firmly. Not every row has a clone size; where given, it reads once, few, many or a size class.

D: TRBD1
V: TRBV6-6
size: NA
length: 15
J: TRBJ1-2
CDR3: CASSARDRVDYGYTF
DNA: TGTGCCAGCAGCGCCAGGGACAGGGTGGACTATGGCTACACCTTC

D: NA
V: TRBV30
size: once
length: 13
J: TRBJ1-4
CDR3: CAWSVGGNEKLFF
DNA: TGTGCCTGGAGTGTCGGGGGGAATGAAAAACTGTTTTTT

D: NA
V: TRBV25-1
size: NA
length: 15
J: TRBJ2-5
CDR3: CASSGLSVRQETQYF
DNA: TGTGCCAGCAGTGGCCTTAGTGTCCGACAAGAGACCCAGTACTTC

D: TRBD1
V: TRBV2
size: NA
length: 13
J: TRBJ1-6
CDR3: CANGGQGLSPLHF
DNA: TGTGCCAACGGGGGACAGGGTCTCTCTCCCCTCCACTTT

D: NA
V: TRBV7-3
size: NA
length: 16
J: TRBJ2-7
CDR3: CASSSALRTDSYEQYF
DNA: TGTGCCAGCAGCTCAGCCCTTAGGACAGACTCCTACGAGCAGTACTTC

D: TRBD1
V: TRBV12-5
size: many
length: 11
J: TRBJ1-2
CDR3: CASGQGSGYTF
DNA: TGTGCTAGTGGACAGGGGTCTGGCTACACCTTC

D: NA
V: TRBV10-3
size: NA
length: 16
J: TRBJ2-3
CDR3: CAISEKGGARPDTQYF
DNA: TGTGCCATCAGTGAGAAAGGAGGGGCTCGACCAGATACGCAGTATTTT

D: NA
V: TRBV19
size: few
length: 12
J: TRBJ1-1
CDR3: CASSELNTEAFF
DNA: TGTGCCAGTAGTGAGCTGAACACTGAAGCTTTCTTT

D: TRBD2
V: TRBV12-5
size: once
length: 14
J: TRBJ2-1
CDR3: CASGASGNYNEQFF
DNA: TGTGCTAGTGGTGCTAGCGGGAATTACAATGAGCAGTTCTTC

D: NA
V: TRBV11-2
size: NA
length: 15
J: TRBJ2-7
CDR3: CASSPSGRSSYEQYF
DNA: TGTGCCAGCAGCCCGTCAGGGAGGAGCTCCTACGAGCAGTACTTC

D: TRBD2
V: TRBV10-3
size: NA
length: 15
J: TRBJ2-3
CDR3: CAISESLAGDDTQYF
DNA: TGTGCCATCAGTGAGTCACTAGCGGGGGACGATACGCAGTATTTT

D: NA
V: TRBV7-2
size: NA
length: 12
J: TRBJ2-5
CDR3: CASSYREETQYF
DNA: TGTGCCAGCAGCTACCGGGAAGAGACCCAGTACTTC

D: NA
V: TRBV7-6
size: NA
length: 14
J: TRBJ2-2
CDR3: CASSLQGNTGELFF
DNA: TGTGCCAGCAGCCTCCAGGGGAACACCGGGGAGCTGTTTTTT

D: NA
V: TRBV7-6
size: NA
length: 13
J: TRBJ1-1
CDR3: CASSLEEYTEAFF
DNA: TGTGCCAGCAGCTTAGAGGAGTACACTGAAGCTTTCTTT

D: TRBD2
V: TRBV15
size: NA
length: 18
J: TRBJ2-7
CDR3: CATSREGTRGSFSYEQYF
DNA: TGTGCCACCAGCAGAGAGGGTACGCGCGGGAGTTTCTCCTACGAGCAGTACTTC

D: NA
V: TRBV27
size: NA
length: 17
J: TRBJ1-2
CDR3: CASTTVSGAASNYGYTF
DNA: TGTGCCAGCACCACGGTATCAGGGGCGGCTTCTAACTATGGCTACACCTTC

D: NA
V: TRBV4-1
size: once
length: 16
J: TRBJ2-3
CDR3: CASSQDRGVNTDTQYF
DNA: TGCGCCAGCAGCCAAGATCGAGGAGTAAACACAGATACGCAGTATTTT

D: TRBD1
V: TRBV7-6
size: NA
length: 16
J: TRBJ2-1
CDR3: CASKDGTGNLGNEQFF
DNA: TGTGCCAGCAAAGACGGGACAGGGAATTTGGGCAATGAGCAGTTCTTC

D: TRBD2
V: TRBV7-2
size: NA
length: 14
J: TRBJ2-5
CDR3: CASSQGLAKETQYF
DNA: TGTGCCAGCAGCCAAGGACTAGCGAAAGAGACCCAGTACTTC

D: NA
V: TRBV15
size: NA
length: 14
J: TRBJ1-5
CDR3: CATSRDPENQPQHF
DNA: TGTGCCACCAGCAGAGACCCCGAGAATCAGCCCCAGCATTTT

D: TRBD1
V: TRBV7-3
size: NA
length: 14
J: TRBJ1-1
CDR3: CASSPGQGNTEAFF
DNA: TGTGCCAGCAGCCCGGGACAGGGCAACACTGAAGCTTTCTTT

D: TRBD2
V: TRBV5-1
size: NA
length: 15
J: TRBJ2-7
CDR3: CASSLENSGGGEQYF
DNA: TGCGCCAGCAGCTTGGAAAACAGCGGGGGGGGCGAGCAGTACTTC

D: TRBD2
V: TRBV30
size: NA
length: 16
J: TRBJ2-1
CDR3: CAWRAGTTPFSNEQFF
DNA: TGTGCCTGGAGGGCCGGGACTACCCCTTTTTCGAATGAGCAGTTCTTC

D: TRBD2
V: TRBV15
size: NA
length: 19
J: TRBJ2-1
CDR3: CATSRERTSGGRRYNEQFF
DNA: TGTGCCACCAGCAGAGAAAGGACTTCGGGCGGGAGGCGCTACAATGAGCAGTTCTTC

D: NA
V: TRBV12-5
size: NA
length: 15
J: TRBJ2-7
CDR3: CASGLVLDRRYEQYF
DNA: TGTGCTAGTGGTTTGGTACTCGACAGGCGTTACGAGCAGTACTTC

D: NA
V: TRBV7-9
size: once
length: 14
J: TRBJ1-1
CDR3: CASRLPGGNTVAFF
DNA: TGTGCCAGCAGACTCCCGGGGGGGAACACTGTGGCTTTCTTT

D: TRBD2
V: TRBV27
size: NA
length: 16
J: TRBJ2-7
CDR3: CASSSLGLAGYYEQYF
DNA: TGTGCCAGCAGCTCCCTAGGACTAGCGGGCTACTACGAGCAGTACTTC

D: NA
V: TRBV7-9
size: once
length: 15
J: TRBJ1-1
CDR3: CASSLVATANTEAFF
DNA: TGTGCCAGCAGCTTAGTGGCGACAGCGAACACTGAAGCTTTCTTT

D: NA
V: TRBV19
size: NA
length: 12
J: TRBJ1-4
CDR3: CASRKQDEKLFF
DNA: TGTGCCAGTAGAAAGCAGGATGAAAAACTGTTTTTT

D: NA
V: TRBV4-1
size: NA
length: 16
J: TRBJ1-5
CDR3: CASSQEHREGRQPQHF
DNA: TGCGCCAGCAGCCAAGAACACAGGGAGGGTCGTCAGCCCCAGCATTTT

D: NA
V: TRBV6-1
size: NA
length: 15
J: TRBJ1-6
CDR3: CASNRQESYNSPLHF
DNA: TGTGCCAGCAATCGACAAGAGTCCTATAATTCACCCCTCCACTTT

D: NA
V: TRBV19
size: NA
length: 13
J: TRBJ2-3
CDR3: CASSSGESDTQYF
DNA: TGTGCCAGTAGTTCGGGGGAGTCAGATACGCAGTATTTT

D: TRBD2
V: TRBV11-1
size: NA
length: 16
J: TRBJ2-2
CDR3: CASSPRTSGKAGELFF
DNA: TGTGCCAGCAGCCCAAGGACTAGCGGGAAGGCCGGGGAGCTGTTTTTT

D: NA
V: TRBV30
size: few
length: 15
J: TRBJ2-1
CDR3: CAWSGQGRAYNEQFF
DNA: TGTGCCTGGAGTGGACAAGGGCGGGCGTACAATGAGCAGTTCTTC

D: TRBD1
V: TRBV28
size: NA
length: 13
J: TRBJ2-7
CDR3: CASNPGQGYEQYF
DNA: TGTGCCAGCAATCCGGGACAGGGCTACGAGCAGTACTTC

D: NA
V: TRBV30
size: many
length: 14
J: TRBJ1-3
CDR3: CAWSYQGFGNTIYF
DNA: TGTGCCTGGAGTTATCAGGGCTTTGGAAACACCATATATTTT

D: NA
V: TRBV7-9
size: NA
length: 14
J: TRBJ1-1
CDR3: CASSLDVSSSAAFF
DNA: TGTGCCAGCAGCTTAGATGTGAGTTCTAGCGCAGCTTTCTTT

D: TRBD1
V: TRBV25-1
size: NA
length: 15
J: TRBJ2-3
CDR3: CASREDRSNTDTQYF
DNA: TGTGCCAGCAGGGAGGACAGGAGCAACACAGATACGCAGTATTTT

D: NA
V: TRBV4-1
size: NA
length: 15
J: TRBJ1-2
CDR3: CASSQDRWRRGGYTF
DNA: TGCGCCAGCAGCCAAGATCGGTGGCGCAGGGGAGGCTACACCTTC

D: NA
V: TRBV5-4
size: once
length: 14
J: TRBJ1-1
CDR3: CASRDTGKISSAFF
DNA: TGTGCCAGCAGAGATACAGGGAAAATTAGTTCGGCTTTCTTT

D: NA
V: TRBV7-9
size: NA
length: 13
J: TRBJ1-2
CDR3: CASSQRQVDGYTF
DNA: TGTGCCAGCAGCCAACGACAGGTCGATGGCTACACCTTC

D: NA
V: TRBV30
size: NA
length: 13
J: TRBJ2-5
CDR3: CAWNRGGKETQYF
DNA: TGTGCCTGGAACCGAGGCGGAAAAGAGACCCAGTACTTC

D: TRBD1
V: TRBV4-1
size: NA
length: 18
J: TRBJ2-7
CDR3: CASSQDRAGGAGFGEQYF
DNA: TGCGCCAGCAGCCAAGATAGGGCAGGGGGCGCGGGCTTTGGCGAGCAGTACTTC

D: TRBD2
V: TRBV12-5
size: NA
length: 15
J: TRBJ2-3
CDR3: CASGPGLAGQDTQYF
DNA: TGTGCTAGTGGCCCTGGACTAGCGGGGCAAGATACGCAGTATTTT

D: NA
V: TRBV18
size: NA
length: 15
J: TRBJ1-2
CDR3: CASSPSPGVTVGYTF
DNA: TGTGCCAGCTCACCCTCGCCCGGGGTGACGGTTGGCTACACCTTC

D: NA
V: TRBV4-2
size: NA
length: 17
J: TRBJ1-1
CDR3: CASSQDSETGENTEAFF
DNA: TGTGCCAGCAGCCAAGATTCGGAGACAGGTGAGAACACTGAAGCTTTCTTT

D: TRBD1
V: TRBV18
size: NA
length: 19
J: TRBJ1-3
CDR3: CASSPRYRGQGASGNTIYF
DNA: TGTGCCAGCTCACCACGGTACCGGGGACAGGGGGCATCTGGAAACACCATATATTTT

D: NA
V: TRBV6-1
size: NA
length: 15
J: TRBJ2-5
CDR3: CASSEYTSKRETQYF
DNA: TGTGCCAGCAGTGAGTACACATCTAAGCGAGAGACCCAGTACTTC

D: NA
V: TRBV19
size: NA
length: 16
J: TRBJ2-7
CDR3: CASSIHEGGGSYEQYF
DNA: TGTGCCAGTAGTATACATGAAGGAGGAGGCTCCTACGAGCAGTACTTC

D: TRBD1
V: TRBV19
size: NA
length: 13
J: TRBJ1-2
CDR3: CASTRDSNYGYTF
DNA: TGTGCCAGTACAAGGGACAGTAACTATGGCTACACCTTC

D: TRBD1
V: TRBV27
size: NA
length: 13
J: TRBJ2-7
CDR3: CAVARTGPNEQYF
DNA: TGTGCCGTGGCCCGGACAGGGCCCAACGAGCAGTACTTC